The 5 T cell receptor beta chains below all came from one sample that was sequenced in a study of control samples from healthy donors and cancer patients. Data came from immunoSEQ multiplex PCR; TCRdb stores just in-frame clones and leaves some out. The sample records some 250,000 clones, more than 65% being singletons. Sequences were obtained from PBMCs. The receptors originated from a woman aged 55-70 years with lung cancer.

This clone was seen once. The chain couples TRBV5-4 to TRBJ1-4, with 10 bases that match TRBD1. CDR3 length: 16 amino acids. CDR1 is SGHNT and CDR2 is YYREEE in the germline V gene (reference sequence). J lost 8 bases, V lost 2 bases, and 9 bases had no gene match. This CDR3 reads CASSFAGQGITEKLFF. CDR3 nucleotides: TGTGCCAGCAGCTTCGCGGGACAGGGGATCACCGAAAAACTGTTTTTT. The complete variable domain, with remaining parts taken from reference TRBV5-4 and TRBJ1-4, reads ETGVTQSPTHLIKTRGQQVTLRCSSQSGHNTVSWYQQALGQGPQFIFQYYREEENGRGNFPPRFSGLQFPNYSSELNVNALELDDSALYLCASSFAGQGITEKLFFGSGTQLSVL.

The chain recombines TRBV20-1 with TRBJ1-6, with TRBD1 matching over 7 bases. Germline V lookup: CDR1 DFQATT, CDR2 SNEGSKA (reference sequence). CDR3 size: 10 residues. Trimming at V came to 5 bases and at J to 13 bases, leaving 2 bases not matched to a gene. The CDR3 coding sequence is TGCAGTGCTCAGGGGGTGCCCCTCCACTTT. Its protein product is CSAQGVPLHF.

The chain uses TRBV7-2 and TRBJ1-1; tentatively, D is TRBD1 (6 bases). The CDR3 consists of 14 residues. Germline V CDR1 and CDR2: SGHTA, FQGNSA. Trimming shortened V by 1 base and J by 3 bases, and 9 bases separated the two germline ends. This chain's CDR3 is CASSLDREHTEAFF. Here the CDR3 DNA reads TGTGCCAGCAGCTTAGACAGGGAGCACACTGAAGCTTTCTTT.

V and J are TRBV19 and TRBJ1-2, with 7 positions matching TRBD1. Trimming at V came to 3 bases and at J to 5 bases, leaving 9 bases not matched to a gene. The germline gives CDR1 LNHDA, CDR2 SQIVND (reference sequence). This CDR3 has 15 residues. The CDR3 bases are TGTGCCAGTAGTATTGGAGGGGGCGGCCTGTATGGCTACACCTTC. It codes for CASSIGGGGLYGYTF.

V usage is TRBV6-1 and J usage is TRBJ2-2; the D is unclear. V dropped 4 bases and J dropped 0 bases, with 12 bases sitting between them. This CDR3 is 16 amino acids long. Germline CDR1 reads MNHNS; CDR2 reads SASEGT. The CDR3 region has the DNA TGTGCCAGCAGTGTGATTAGGGTCTCGAACACCGGGGAGCTGTTTTTT. It is translated as CASSVIRVSNTGELFF.